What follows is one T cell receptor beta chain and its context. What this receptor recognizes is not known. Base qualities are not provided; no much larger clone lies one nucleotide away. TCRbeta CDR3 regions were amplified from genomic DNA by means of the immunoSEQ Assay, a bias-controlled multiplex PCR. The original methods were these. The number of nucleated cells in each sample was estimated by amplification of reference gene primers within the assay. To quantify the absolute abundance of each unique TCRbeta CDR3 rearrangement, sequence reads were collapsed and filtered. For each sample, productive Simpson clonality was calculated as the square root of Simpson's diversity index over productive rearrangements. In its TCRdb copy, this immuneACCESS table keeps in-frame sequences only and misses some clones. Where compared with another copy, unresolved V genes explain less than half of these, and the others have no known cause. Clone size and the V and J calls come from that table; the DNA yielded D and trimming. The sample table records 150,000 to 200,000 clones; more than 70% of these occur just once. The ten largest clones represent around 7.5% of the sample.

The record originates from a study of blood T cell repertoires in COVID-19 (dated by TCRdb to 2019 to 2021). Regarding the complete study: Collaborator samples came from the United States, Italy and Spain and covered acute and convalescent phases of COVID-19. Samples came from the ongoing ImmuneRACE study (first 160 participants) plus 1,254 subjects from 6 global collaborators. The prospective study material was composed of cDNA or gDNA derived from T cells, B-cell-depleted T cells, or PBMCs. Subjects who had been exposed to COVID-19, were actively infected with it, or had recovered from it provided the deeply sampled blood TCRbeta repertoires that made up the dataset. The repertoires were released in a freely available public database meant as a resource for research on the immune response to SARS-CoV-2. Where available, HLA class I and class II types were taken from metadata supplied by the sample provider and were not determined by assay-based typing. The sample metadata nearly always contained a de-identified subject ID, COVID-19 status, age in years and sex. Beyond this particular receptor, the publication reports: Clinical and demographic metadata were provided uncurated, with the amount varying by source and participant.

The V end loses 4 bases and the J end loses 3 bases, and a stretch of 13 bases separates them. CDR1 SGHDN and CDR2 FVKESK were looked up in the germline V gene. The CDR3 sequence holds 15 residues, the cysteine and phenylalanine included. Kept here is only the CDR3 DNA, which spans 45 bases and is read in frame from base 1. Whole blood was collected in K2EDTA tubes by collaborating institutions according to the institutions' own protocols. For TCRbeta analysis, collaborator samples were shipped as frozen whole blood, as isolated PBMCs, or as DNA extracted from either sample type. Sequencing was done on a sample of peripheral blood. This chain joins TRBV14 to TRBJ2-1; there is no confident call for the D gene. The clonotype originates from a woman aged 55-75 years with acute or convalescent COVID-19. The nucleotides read TGTGCCAGCAGCCTACTTACCCGGGTCTACAATGAGCAGTTCTTC. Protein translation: CASSLLTRVYNEQFF.